This is a list of T cell receptor beta chains from one sample in a study of cytomegalovirus exposure and HLA in healthy donors. The method was immunoSEQ multiplex PCR; TCRdb's version includes in-frame clones alone and lacks a portion of them. The sample shows more than 110,000 clones, less than 95% of them seen only once. The sequencing input was PBMCs. The receptors here all came from a man between 18 and 29 years old in good health and CMV-seropositive. CDR3s include the opening cysteine and the closing phenylalanine or tryptophan. The D gene is left open where the match is weak. Only part of the rows carry a size: once, few, many, or a class if the clone is expanded.

j_call d_call v_call clone_size cdr3_aa cdr3_nt
TRBJ1-1 . TRBV7-9 . CASNFRTEAFF TGTGCCAGCAATTTCAGGACTGAAGCTTTCTTT
TRBJ1-2 . TRBV11-2 . CASSLGTAYGYTF TGTGCCAGCAGCTTAGGGACAGCGTATGGCTACACCTTC
TRBJ2-1 TRBD2 TRBV19 once CASSYQLAGEGASYNEQFF TGTGCCAGTAGTTATCAACTAGCGGGAGAGGGGGCCTCCTACAATGAGCAGTTCTTC
TRBJ1-5 . TRBV28 . CASTPRGPFRPQHF TGTGCCAGCACCCCTAGAGGGCCTTTTCGGCCCCAGCATTTT
TRBJ2-1 . TRBV28 . CASSFEAFYSYNEQFF TGTGCCAGCAGTTTCGAAGCTTTTTACTCCTACAATGAGCAGTTCTTC
TRBJ2-1 TRBD2 TRBV11-2 . CASSLEGLAPPDEQFF TGTGCCAGCAGCTTAGAGGGACTAGCGCCACCCGATGAGCAGTTCTTC
TRBJ1-6 . TRBV2 . CASSVSQGHNSPLHF TGTGCCAGCAGTGTCTCCCAGGGCCATAATTCACCCCTCCACTTT
TRBJ2-7 TRBD2 TRBV5-1 . CASSWGGGLSSYEQYF TGCGCCAGCAGCTGGGGCGGGGGGCTCTCCTCCTACGAGCAGTACTTC
TRBJ2-7 TRBD2 TRBV28 . CASSYYGLGGYEQYF TGTGCCAGCAGCTACTACGGACTAGGCGGCTACGAGCAGTACTTC
TRBJ2-2 . TRBV14 . CASRRGGSTGELFF TGTGCCAGCAGGAGGGGGGGATCCACCGGGGAGCTGTTTTTT
TRBJ2-1 . TRBV28 . CASSFGISGNEQFF TGTGCCAGCAGTTTCGGCATCTCGGGCAATGAGCAGTTCTTC
TRBJ1-1 TRBD1 TRBV2 . CASTRDRTAEAFF TGTGCCAGCACCCGGGACAGGACGGCTGAAGCTTTCTTT
TRBJ1-2 . TRBV19 . CASTLVQGGSTGYGYTF TGTGCCAGTACTCTTGTGCAGGGTGGTAGTACTGGCTATGGCTACACCTTC
TRBJ2-3 . TRBV27 . CASSLSPPPRHQDTQYF TGTGCCAGCAGTTTATCCCCTCCCCCCAGACACCAAGATACGCAGTATTTT
TRBJ2-7 TRBD1 TRBV6-5 . CASSGNRGYEQYF TGTGCCAGCAGCGGGAACAGGGGTTACGAGCAGTACTTC
TRBJ1-1 . TRBV11-3 . CASSPTGWNTEAFF TGTGCCAGCAGCCCGACAGGTTGGAACACTGAAGCTTTCTTT
TRBJ2-1 . TRBV27 . CASRALYRDNEQFF TGTGCCAGCAGGGCCCTCTACAGGGACAATGAGCAGTTCTTC
TRBJ2-1 TRBD1 TRBV4-1 . CASSHGQGVDEQFF TGCGCCAGCAGCCATGGCCAGGGGGTGGATGAGCAGTTCTTC
TRBJ2-1 TRBD1 TRBV10-3 . CAISEVQGAVDEQFF TGTGCCATCAGTGAGGTTCAGGGGGCGGTGGATGAGCAGTTCTTC
TRBJ2-1 TRBD1 TRBV30 . CAWSRRDRGANEQFF TGTGCCTGGAGTCGCCGGGACAGGGGAGCCAATGAGCAGTTCTTC
TRBJ2-5 . TRBV29-1 . CSTKVAGQETQYF TGCAGCACTAAAGTGGCGGGACAAGAGACCCAGTACTTC
TRBJ1-2 . TRBV28 . CASSFQGLYGYTF TGTGCCAGCAGTTTTCAGGGTCTCTATGGCTACACCTTC
TRBJ2-7 . TRBV15 . CATSSPDGTLSYEQYF TGTGCCACCAGCAGTCCGGACGGGACTCTTTCCTACGAGCAGTACTTC
TRBJ1-2 . TRBV5-1 . CASSLGGAYGYTF TGCGCCAGCAGCTTAGGCGGTGCCTATGGCTACACCTTC
TRBJ1-1 . TRBV2 . CARAQGMNTEAFF TGTGCCAGGGCCCAGGGGATGAACACTGAAGCTTTCTTT
TRBJ1-5 . TRBV2 . CASSEAAGWQPQHF TGTGCCAGCAGTGAGGCGGCAGGGTGGCAGCCCCAGCATTTT
TRBJ2-7 . TRBV6-1 . CASNLAADSYEQYF TGTGCCAGCAACCTCGCGGCCGACTCCTACGAGCAGTACTTC
TRBJ2-2 . TRBV7-8 . CASSASTAAGELFF TGTGCCAGCAGTGCCTCCACAGCGGCCGGGGAGCTGTTTTTT
TRBJ1-1 . TRBV28 once CASSFFRGRGTEAFF TGTGCCAGCAGCTTCTTCCGGGGAAGAGGCACTGAAGCTTTCTTT
TRBJ2-5 TRBD2 TRBV27 . CASRLAGGEETQYF TGTGCCAGCAGACTAGCGGGAGGGGAGGAGACCCAGTACTTC
TRBJ2-3 . TRBV4-1 . CASSLYTDTQYF TGCGCCAGCAGCCTCTATACAGATACGCAGTATTTT
TRBJ2-5 TRBD2 TRBV7-2 . CASSSGTSLQETQYF TGTGCCAGCAGCTCTGGGACTAGTTTACAAGAGACCCAGTACTTC
TRBJ2-7 TRBD1 TRBV5-4 . CASSSGDRAYEQYF TGTGCCAGCAGCTCGGGGGACAGGGCCTACGAGCAGTACTTC
TRBJ2-1 TRBD2 TRBV2 . CASNGPGTGLADYNEQFF TGTGCCAGCAACGGGCCAGGGACGGGACTAGCGGACTACAATGAGCAGTTCTTC
TRBJ2-5 TRBD2 TRBV19 . CASSIGGYYHSIQETQYF TGTGCCAGTAGTATCGGGGGGTACTACCATTCTATCCAAGAGACCCAGTACTTC
TRBJ1-4 . TRBV7-9 once CASSSSGTSTNEKLFF TGTGCCAGCAGCTCGTCCGGGACTTCAACTAATGAAAAACTGTTTTTT
TRBJ1-6 TRBD1 TRBV18 . CASSGQSNSPLHF TGTGCCAGCTCGGGACAGTCAAATTCACCCCTCCACTTT
TRBJ2-3 . TRBV5-6 . CASSLPSGDTQYF TGTGCCAGCAGCCTCCCCTCAGGGGATACGCAGTATTTT
TRBJ2-1 . TRBV25-1 . CASRQVNEQFF TGTGCCAGCAGACAGGTCAATGAGCAGTTCTTC
TRBJ2-2 . TRBV5-5 . CASSFGGTGELFF TGTGCCAGCAGCTTCGGGGGCACCGGGGAGCTGTTTTTT
TRBJ2-2 . TRBV7-3 . CASSSQPTGNTGELFF TGTGCCAGCAGCTCCCAGCCGACAGGGAACACCGGGGAGCTGTTTTTT
TRBJ2-1 TRBD2 TRBV10-3 . CAIRSGGSYNEQFF TGTGCCATCAGATCGGGGGGTAGCTACAATGAGCAGTTCTTC
TRBJ1-1 TRBD1 TRBV27 . CASSWGQANTEAFF TGTGCCAGCAGTTGGGGACAGGCGAACACTGAAGCTTTCTTT
TRBJ1-5 . TRBV19 . CASRSGRGGSNQPQHF TGTGCCAGTAGATCTGGTCGGGGAGGCAGCAATCAGCCCCAGCATTTT
TRBJ1-2 . TRBV28 . CASSYHLEGEVGYGYTF TGTGCCAGCAGTTACCACCTTGAGGGGGAAGTTGGCTATGGCTACACCTTC
TRBJ2-2 TRBD1 TRBV20-1 . CSATQGRELFF TGCAGTGCTACACAGGGGCGGGAGCTGTTTTTT
TRBJ2-6 . TRBV30 . CAWSPGAGANVLTF TGTGCCTGGAGTCCAGGGGCTGGGGCCAACGTCCTGACTTTC
TRBJ1-2 TRBD1 TRBV28 . CASSSPGQATPSDYGYTF TGTGCCAGCAGTTCGCCGGGACAGGCGACCCCCTCGGACTATGGCTACACCTTC
TRBJ2-7 . TRBV15 . CATSRGAGHYEQYF TGTGCCACCAGCAGAGGGGCGGGGCACTACGAGCAGTACTTC
TRBJ1-2 . TRBV19 . CASSPTGSRGYTF TGTGCCAGTAGTCCGACAGGTTCTCGGGGCTACACCTTC